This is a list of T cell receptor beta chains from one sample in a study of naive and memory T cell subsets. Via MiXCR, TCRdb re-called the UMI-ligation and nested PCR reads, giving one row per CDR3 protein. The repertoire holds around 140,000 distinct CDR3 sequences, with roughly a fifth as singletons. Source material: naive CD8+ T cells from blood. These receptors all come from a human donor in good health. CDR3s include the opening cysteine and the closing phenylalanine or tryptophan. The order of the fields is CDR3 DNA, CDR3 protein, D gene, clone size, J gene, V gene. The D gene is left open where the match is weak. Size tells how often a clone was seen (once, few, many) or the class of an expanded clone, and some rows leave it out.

TGCAGCCCCCGGGTCCTAGCGGGCTTATACAATGAGCAGTTCTTC	CSPRVLAGLYNEQFF	TRBD2	-	TRBJ2-1	TRBV29-1
TGTGCCAGCAGTTTTTTTTCGAGGAGCGATGAGCAGTTCTTC	CASSFFSRSDEQFF	-	many	TRBJ2-1	TRBV28
TGCGCCAGCAGCTCCCGGGACAGGAACACTGAAGCTTTCTTT	CASSSRDRNTEAFF	TRBD1	many	TRBJ1-1	TRBV5-1
TGTGCCAGCTCACCGATGGGGTCGACCTACGAGCAGTACTTC	CASSPMGSTYEQYF	-	few	TRBJ2-7	TRBV7-2
TGTGCCAGCAGTTTGGGTGGGAGGGCCCCCAGAGGGTATGAGCAGTTCTTC	CASSLGGRAPRGYEQFF	TRBD2	many	TRBJ2-1	TRBV27
TGCGCCAGCAGCCAAGTCACGAGGCCTTCCCATAACTCTGGGGCCAACGTCCTGACTTTC	CASSQVTRPSHNSGANVLTF	-	-	TRBJ2-6	TRBV4-1
TGTGCCAGCAGCTCTTCCGGACAGGGAAATGGCTACACCTTC	CASSSSGQGNGYTF	TRBD1	-	TRBJ1-2	TRBV27
TGCGCCAGCAGCCCCTCCGGGGGGGTAAACTATGGCTACACCTTC	CASSPSGGVNYGYTF	-	-	TRBJ1-2	TRBV4-1
TGTGCCAGCGCAGAGAACAGCCCCTACGAGCAGTACTTC	CASAENSPYEQYF	-	-	TRBJ2-7	TRBV6-5
TGTGCCAACGAAGGGACTAGCGGGACAAAGCCCAATGAGCAGTTCTTC	CANEGTSGTKPNEQFF	TRBD2	-	TRBJ2-1	TRBV12-3/TRBV12-4
TGTGCCAGCAGCCGGGACGGGACATTCTACAATGAGCAGTTCTTC	CASSRDGTFYNEQFF	-	many	TRBJ2-1	TRBV6-6
TGTGCCAGCAGTTCCGGGACAGGAACGTTCGGGGCTGAAGCTTTCTTT	CASSSGTGTFGAEAFF	TRBD1	few	TRBJ1-1	TRBV27
TGTGCCAGCAGCTTAGCCTTGCGGGAGGGCCTTTACAATGAGCAGTTCTTC	CASSLALREGLYNEQFF	TRBD2	few	TRBJ2-1	TRBV7-9
TGTGCCAGCAGTTTAGGTGCTCCTGAAGCTTTCTTT	CASSLGAPEAFF	-	many	TRBJ1-1	TRBV12-3/TRBV12-4
TGTGCCAGCAGCTTAGGGGCAACTAGCGGGATGGTTGGCGGAGAGCAGTTCTTC	CASSLGATSGMVGGEQFF	TRBD2	-	TRBJ2-1	TRBV11-2
TGTGCTAGTGGTTTGGTCCGGACGGGATCCGTCGCTTTGAACACTGAAGCTTTCTTT	CASGLVRTGSVALNTEAFF	-	few	TRBJ1-1	TRBV12-5
TGCGCCAGCAGCTTGGAAAGCTCCTACTCCTACGAGCAGTACTTC	CASSLESSYSYEQYF	-	few	TRBJ2-7	TRBV5-1
TGCGCCAGCAGCTTGGGATACAATGAGCAGTTCTTC	CASSLGYNEQFF	-	many	TRBJ2-1	TRBV11-2
TGTGCCAGCAGTTTTGGGATTCCTCCCGCTTACGAGCAGTACTTC	CASSFGIPPAYEQYF	-	few	TRBJ2-7	TRBV12-3/TRBV12-4
TGCAGTGCTAGGGGGGACGCTCAGCCCCAGCATTTT	CSARGDAQPQHF	-	few	TRBJ1-5	TRBV20-1
TGTGCCAGCAGCCGCGGGGACACCAACTACGAGCAGTACTTC	CASSRGDTNYEQYF	-	few	TRBJ2-7	TRBV14
TGCAGTGCTAGAGATCAACGGGAGGGCCGTATACTGAATACGCAGTATTTT	CSARDQREGRILNTQYF	TRBD2	-	TRBJ2-3	TRBV20-1
TGCAGCGCTAGTCCGTCGGCGGGGTGGGGATTGGACGAGCAGTACTTC	CSASPSAGWGLDEQYF	-	-	TRBJ2-7	TRBV20-1
TGCGCCAGCAGCCAAGAGGTTCTAGCGGGAGGGTCCACAGATACGCAGTATTTT	CASSQEVLAGGSTDTQYF	TRBD2	-	TRBJ2-3	TRBV4-1
TGCGCCAGCAGTGAGTCTTCAGGTTATGGCTACACCTTC	CASSESSGYGYTF	-	-	TRBJ1-2	TRBV10-2
TGTGCCAGCAGTCCGGGACCCTCCTACGAGCAGTACTTC	CASSPGPSYEQYF	-	many	TRBJ2-7	TRBV6-1
TGCGCCAGCAGCCAAGGTCCCGAAGATGGGGAGACCCAGTACTTC	CASSQGPEDGETQYF	-	few	TRBJ2-5	TRBV4-1
TGCGCCAGCAGCCAAGAACCGGCTAGCGCGCACTACAATGAGCAGTTCTTC	CASSQEPASAHYNEQFF	-	-	TRBJ2-1	TRBV4-1
TGCGCCAGCAGCGCTCGTGGCCTTTTCTACGAGCAGTACTTC	CASSARGLFYEQYF	-	-	TRBJ2-7	TRBV10-2
TGTGCCAGCAGCTCCTTTGATGCCCCTTACGAGCAGTACTTC	CASSSFDAPYEQYF	-	-	TRBJ2-7	TRBV5-8
TGTGCCAGCTCTGGTGACAGGGGGTCCAGCTCCTACAATGAGCAGTTCTTC	CASSGDRGSSSYNEQFF	TRBD1	-	TRBJ2-1	TRBV2
TGTGCCACCAGTGACTCCGGGACTCATAATGAGCAGTTCTTC	CATSDSGTHNEQFF	-	-	TRBJ2-1	TRBV24-1
TGTGCCAGCAGAAGTTTTCCGGGACCTATCGTGGAGCAGTACTTC	CASRSFPGPIVEQYF	-	-	TRBJ2-7	TRBV7-2
TGTGCCAGCAGCTTACTCGACACCTGGAACACTGAAGCTTTCTTT	CASSLLDTWNTEAFF	-	few	TRBJ1-1	TRBV5-4
TGTGCCAGCAGTTACGGACTAGGGTTGAATGAGCAGTTCTTC	CASSYGLGLNEQFF	TRBD2	-	TRBJ2-1	TRBV6-5
TGTGCCAGCAGCTTAGAATCCGGGACCGGGACTCTCCATGAGCAGTTCTTC	CASSLESGTGTLHEQFF	-	-	TRBJ2-1	TRBV11-3
TGTGCCGCAGGGTTCCATGAGCAGTTCTTC	CAAGFHEQFF	-	few	TRBJ2-1	TRBV27
TGCGCCAGCAGCTTGGAAGACTACGAGCAGTACTTC	CASSLEDYEQYF	-	-	TRBJ2-7	TRBV5-1
TGTGCCAGCAGCCAAACTGGGTTTCCGGACGCTGAAGCTTTCTTT	CASSQTGFPDAEAFF	-	few	TRBJ1-1	TRBV3-1
TGTGCCAGCAGTGTGTCTAGCGGGTACAATGAGCAGTTCTTC	CASSVSSGYNEQFF	TRBD2	-	TRBJ2-1	TRBV2
TGCAGTGCTCTAAGGGGCAACACTGAAGCTTTCTTT	CSALRGNTEAFF	-	-	TRBJ1-1	TRBV20-1
TGCGCCAGCAGCCAAGATTCCGGCAGGGATTTTTCACCCCTCCACTTT	CASSQDSGRDFSPLHF	-	-	TRBJ1-6	TRBV4-1
TGTGCCAGCAGTGAATTCAGGGCACGGCAGCCCCAGCATTTT	CASSEFRARQPQHF	-	many	TRBJ1-5	TRBV6-1
TGTGCCAGCAGTTTGACAGGTTATACCTACGAGCAGTACTTC	CASSLTGYTYEQYF	-	few	TRBJ2-7	TRBV6-2/TRBV6-3
TGTGCCAGCAGCCCCCAGGGGGGGCAAACTGAAGCTTTCTTT	CASSPQGGQTEAFF	TRBD1	-	TRBJ1-1	TRBV5-6
TGTGCCAGCAGCTCCGGGACTGGATACAATGAGCAGTTCTTC	CASSSGTGYNEQFF	-	many	TRBJ2-1	TRBV7-9
TGTGCCTGGAGGGGGGGGACATTCTCCTACGAGCAGTACTTC	CAWRGGTFSYEQYF	-	few	TRBJ2-7	TRBV30
TGTGCCAGCAGTCTGACCGTGGGCAGGGACTATGGCTACACCTTC	CASSLTVGRDYGYTF	-	few	TRBJ1-2	TRBV7-9
TGTGCCAGCAGCCTTCGACTAGCGGGAGGGAGGGGCACAGATACGCAGTATTTT	CASSLRLAGGRGTDTQYF	TRBD2	-	TRBJ2-3	TRBV9
TGTGCCAGCAGCCTCCCAAGGCCCGGAATCCCTTCTAGCACAGATACGCAGTATTTT	CASSLPRPGIPSSTDTQYF	-	-	TRBJ2-3	TRBV28
TGCAGTGCTCGTCCGCGCTCGGGGCCACTTGCAACTAATGAAAAACTGTTTTTT	CSARPRSGPLATNEKLFF	-	few	TRBJ1-4	TRBV20-1
TGTGCCAGCAGTGAGTCTGTAAATGAGCAGTTCTTC	CASSESVNEQFF	-	few	TRBJ2-1	TRBV28
TGTGCCAGCAGTTCACTGGACAGTCCTCTAAATGAGCAGTTCTTC	CASSSLDSPLNEQFF	-	-	TRBJ2-1	TRBV28